This T cell receptor beta chain emerged from a study of shared clonotypes between healthy human individuals. The study, taken as a whole, reports: The diversity represented, both genetic and in exposure history, was limited by few donors. Clonotype sharing among the donors was expected to vary with sequencing depth.

In regard to this clone: Its antigen is still unknown.

Measured with immunoSEQ multiplex PCR; TCRdb has only the in-frame clones, and not every one. The sample yields about 820,000 clones, about 91% seen once. CD8 cells classed as naive were CD45RO-negative and positively selected for CCR7, excluding terminally differentiated effector memory CD45RA+ cells. Germline V gene lookup returns CDR1 ENHRY and CDR2 SYGVKD. V gave up 2 bases and J gave up 3 bases, with 8 bases separating them. The CDR3 covers 13 residues. The TCR originated in a man aged 25 to 45 in good health. The gene calls are TRBV10-3 and TRBJ2-7; no clear D gene. Sequencing used naive CD8+ T cells sorted from blood. In DNA, the CDR3 is TGTGCCATCAGTGAGCAGGTGGGCTACGAGCAGTACTTC. Amino acid sequence: CAISEQVGYEQYF.